Listed here are 16 T cell receptor beta chains from one sample, sequenced in a study of T cell clones after liver transplantation (dated by TCRdb to the late 2010s). Libraries were built with the immunoSEQ multiplex PCR assay. The table comes from immuneACCESS by way of TCRdb, which keeps in-frame sequences with V and J called. Part of the clones is missing from these tables; in studies checked, under half for an unresolved V gene and the rest for unknown reasons. Recorded for this sample are roughly 67,000 clones; about 91% of them occurred a single time. 0.75% to 1% of the sample belongs to the ten largest clones. The sample consisted of CD4+ T cells from blood, taken less than 27 months after liver transplant. These receptors all come from a human patient who received a liver transplant. Following a transplant, some T lymphocytes may have been derived from the graft donor.

The gene calls are TRBV5-6 and TRBJ2-7; no clear D. The CDR3 totals 13 residues. V was cut by 4 bases and J by 3 bases, with 11 bases left in between. Germline CDR1 is SGHDT and CDR2 is YYEEEE. CDR3: CASSPDMGYEQYF. CDR3 DNA sequence: TGTGCCAGCAGCCCTGATATGGGCTACGAGCAGTACTTC. Supplemented by reference TRBV5-6 and TRBJ2-7, the full variable domain reads DAGVTQSPTHLIKTRGQQVTLRCSPKSGHDTVSWYQQALGQGPQFIFQYYEEEERQRGNFPDRFSGHQFPNYSSELNVNALLLGDSALYLCASSPDMGYEQYFGPGTRLTVT.

The chain uses TRBV2 and TRBJ1-2; D might be TRBD1 (5 bases). This CDR3 spans 17 amino acids. Trimming left V 0 bases short and J 4 bases short, with 18 bases between. CDR1 is SNHLY, CDR2 FYNNEI, per germline. CDR3 loop: CASSEAARLRGLYGYTF. Here the CDR3 DNA reads TGTGCCAGCAGTGAAGCGGCCCGCTTAAGGGGACTCTATGGCTACACCTTC.

The chain is built from TRBV5-6 and TRBJ1-2; 7 bases agree with TRBD1. Germline V gives CDR1 SGHDT, CDR2 YYEEEE. The CDR3 is 17 residues long. The ends lost 0 bases at V and 1 base at J; junction bases unmatched: 9. The CDR3 spells CASSLATGTVFNYGYTF. In nucleotides, the CDR3 is TGTGCCAGCAGCTTGGCCACCGGGACAGTCTTTAACTATGGCTACACCTTC.

Comments on this clone: At one end, the junction sequence differs from germline, possibly due to a read error. The V call is TRBV2, the J call TRBJ1-2; D is uncertain. The CDR3 length is 13 residues. Looked up from germline, CDR1 is SNHLY and CDR2 is FYNNEI. The DNA of the CDR3 is TGTGCCGGCAGTGACCAAGGGAACTATGGCTACACCTTC. Translating it yields CAGSDQGNYGYTF. Full variable domain (missing parts from reference TRBV2 and TRBJ1-2): EPEVTQTPSHQVTQMGQEVILRCVPISNHLYFYWYRQILGQKVEFLVSFYNNEISEKSEIFDDQFSVERPDGSNFTLKIRSTKLEDSAMYFCAGSDQGNYGYTFGSGTRLTVV.

The chain has TRBV10-2 and TRBJ2-2, with 11 bases aligning to TRBD2. The CDR3 sequence is 16 residues long. V was clipped by 2 bases and J by 2 bases; unmatched bases: 1. Germline values: CDR1 WSHSY, CDR2 SAAADI. The CDR3: CASSETSGSNTGELFF. For the CDR3, the DNA is TGCGCCAGCAGTGAGACTAGCGGGAGTAACACCGGGGAGCTGTTTTTT.

This chain connects TRBV11-2 to TRBJ2-3, with D hard to call. This CDR3 is built from 14 residues. Trimming shortened V by 5 bases and J by 2 bases, and 11 bases separated the two germline ends. The germline V gene has CDR1 SGHAT and CDR2 FQNNGV. The CDR3 here is CASSLISSTDTQYF. CDR3 coding DNA: TGTGCCAGCAGCCTCATCTCCTCCACAGATACGCAGTATTTT.

The chain recombines TRBV18 with TRBJ2-2; 14 bases line up with TRBD2. Trimming removed 3 bases from V and 6 bases from J; junction bases left unmatched: 3. The CDR3 has 16 residues. The germline V gene has CDR1 KGHSH and CDR2 LQKENI. CDR3 region: CASSPGLAGGPGELFF. The CDR3, as DNA: TGTGCCAGCTCACCCGGACTAGCGGGAGGTCCCGGGGAGCTGTTTTTT.

The rearrangement joins TRBV2 to TRBJ1-5; no reliable D call. The CDR3 covers 13 residues. The V gene's germline CDR1 is SNHLY and CDR2 FYNNEI. V was clipped by 0 bases and J by 6 bases, with 6 bases between them. CDR3 DNA: TGTGCCAGCAGTGAAGCCGAAGGTCAGCCCCAGCATTTT. It specifies CASSEAEGQPQHF.

The rearrangement joins TRBV27 to TRBJ1-5; D is unclear. V was pared by 5 bases and J by 2 bases, with 10 bases between. Germline CDR1 MNHEY, CDR2 SMNVEV (reference sequence). The CDR3 length is 14 residues. The CDR3 nucleotides read TGTGCCAGCAGTCGTAGGCCAGGCAATCAGCCCCAGCATTTT. Translated, it gives CASSRRPGNQPQHF.

The rearrangement uses TRBV28 and TRBJ2-7; D is perhaps TRBD1 (5 bases). Deletions cut 3 bases from V and 6 bases from J, with 15 bases between. Germline CDR1 reads MDHEN; CDR2 reads SYDVKM. This CDR3 is 14 amino acids long. In DNA, the CDR3 is TGTGCCAGCAGTTTGTTTCAGGGCCTTGGCGAGCAGTACTTC. Translating it yields CASSLFQGLGEQYF.

The chain uses TRBV6-1 and TRBJ2-7, with 7 bases identical to TRBD2. CDR1 and CDR2 from the germline V gene are MNHNS and SASEGT. This CDR3 is built from 14 residues. With 2 bases clipped from V and 2 bases from J, the junction kept 3 bases outside the gene matches. The CDR3 region is CASSESGRAYEQYF. The CDR3 nucleotides read TGTGCCAGCAGTGAAAGTGGGAGGGCCTACGAGCAGTACTTC.

This rearrangement joins TRBV5-1 to TRBJ1-2, with 8 bases aligning to TRBD1. CDR1 is SGHRS, CDR2 YFSETQ, per germline. The ends lost 5 bases at V and 3 bases at J; junction bases unmatched: 6. The CDR3 length is 14 residues. CDR3 in DNA: TGCGCCAGCAGGGGAGCAGGGGGCGACTATGGCTACACCTTC. Amino acids: CASRGAGGDYGYTF.

This chain connects TRBV5-1 to TRBJ2-7, with 12 positions matching TRBD1. This CDR3 is 15 amino acids long. V dropped 4 bases and J dropped 10; count of bases not matched to a gene: 12. In germline, CDR1 is SGHRS, CDR2 YFSETQ. The CDR3 nucleotides read TGCGCCAGCAGCGGAGGGACAGGGGGCGCGAACGGTCAGTACTTC. This gives the protein CASSGGTGGANGQYF. The variable domain in full, with the rest retrieved from reference TRBV5-1 and TRBJ2-7, is KAGVTQTPRYLIKTRGQQVTLSCSPISGHRSVSWYQQTPGQGLQFLFEYFSETQRNKGNFPGRFSGRQFSNSRSEMNVSTLELGDSALYLCASSGGTGGANGQYFGPGTRLTVT.

In this sample, this clone is medium-sized (0.01 to 0.1%). V is TRBV4-3 and J is TRBJ2-3; tentative D call: TRBD2 (6 bases). CDR1 and CDR2 from the germline V gene are LGHNA and YSLEER. Trimming removed 0 bases at V and 4 bases at J, with 11 bases between. CDR3 length: 15 amino acids. The CDR3, as DNA: TGCGCCAGCAGCCAAGACTCAGGGACTTCAGATACGCAGTATTTT. This gives the protein CASSQDSGTSDTQYF.

The J gene is TRBJ1-2, the V gene TRBV5-1; 10 nucleotides line up with TRBD1. Germline-derived CDR1 and CDR2 are SGHRS and YFSETQ. The junction had 3 bases not matched to a gene; V was cut back by 0 bases and J by 7 bases. The CDR3 spans 14 residues. The CDR3 sequence: CASSLEGQGFGYTF. CDR3 bases: TGCGCCAGCAGCTTGGAGGGACAGGGGTTTGGCTACACCTTC.

Here the CDR3 reads CASSLTGLDTQYF. The CDR3 region has the DNA TGTGCCAGCAGCTTAACCGGCTTGGATACGCAGTATTTT. The chain uses TRBV7-3 and TRBJ2-3; the D is unclear. The germline CDR1 and CDR2 sequences are SGHTA and FQGTGA. Trimming took off 0 bases at V and 6 bases at J, with 7 bases between the two ends. The CDR3 extends over 13 amino acids.